The 4 T cell receptor beta chains below come from one sample, sequenced in a study of T cell responses to AZD1222 COVID-19 vaccine. Produced via immunoSEQ multiplex PCR; TCRdb's table is partial and in-frame only. Among about 220,000 clones listed, about 93% were seen once. The sequences come from peripheral blood, collected on day 0 of MenACWY control vaccination. These receptors were taken from an adult in good health.

The V call is TRBV12-3 or TRBV12-4, the J call TRBJ1-5; D is ambiguous. CDR3 length: 13 amino acids. Between the trimmed V and J ends, which lost 6 bases and 0 bases, there was a span of 6 bases. The CDR3 region is CASSGSSNQPQHF. CDR3 nucleotide sequence: TGTGCCAGCAGCGGTTCTAGCAATCAGCCCCAGCATTTT.

The chain employs TRBV14 and TRBJ1-4; 9 positions match TRBD1. Trimming took 2 bases from V and 7 from J; bases not matched to a gene: 5. CDR1 is SGHDN, CDR2 FVKESK, per germline. CDR3 length: 15 amino acids. CDR3 DNA sequence: TGTGCCAGCAGCCAATCCGGGACAGGGATTGAAAAACTGTTTTTT. This encodes CASSQSGTGIEKLFF.

V usage is TRBV6-2 or TRBV6-3 and J usage is TRBJ1-5; D might be TRBD1 (5 bases). The CDR3 has 16 amino acids. Per the germline V gene, CDR1 is MNHEY and CDR2 is SVGEGT. V was pared by 4 bases and J by 6 bases, with 19 bases between. The CDR3 protein is CASSSPVGGYRQPQHF. The CDR3 bases are TGTGCCAGCAGTTCGCCGGTCGGGGGTTATCGTCAGCCCCAGCATTTT.

The chain has TRBV28 and TRBJ2-5; 7 bases line up with TRBD1. CDR1 is MDHEN and CDR2 is SYDVKM in the germline V gene. The V and J ends lost 2 bases and 4 bases, in that order; junction bases with no gene match: 10. The length of the CDR3 is 16 residues. The CDR3 DNA sequence: TGTGCCAGCAGTTTACATAGGGGGCCCGGGGCAGAGACCCAGTACTTC. This encodes CASSLHRGPGAETQYF.